Following are 20 T cell receptor beta chains from one sample sequenced in a study of T cells after yellow fever vaccination (dated by TCRdb to between 2018 and 2021). What this sample's treatment or condition label stands for: live attenuated yellow fever vaccine strain. The library was produced with 5' RACE. The sample was run on an Illumina NovaSeq 6000. The raw public data were reprocessed by TCRdb itself: fastp quality trimming at Q25, MiXCR clonotype calling, in-frame beta chains only. Each record represents a unique CDR3 protein, reported with the most common genes and DNA among its rows. This sample gives hundreds of thousands of distinct CDR3 sequences in total; around 19% of them show up just once. 18% of the sample goes to the ten largest clones. The material was PBMCs, obtained before the yellow fever booster vaccination. The receptor set was obtained from a young man who received the YFV17D yellow fever vaccine.

The genes are TRBV7-2 and TRBJ1-2; D possibly corresponds to TRBD1 (6 bases). This CDR3 comprises 14 residues. The V end lost 5 bases, the J end lost 5 bases, and 15 bases lay between the germline ends. Germline-derived CDR1 and CDR2 are SGHTA and FQGNSA. The CDR3 spells CASSPVRGGYGYTF. The CDR3 DNA reads as TGTGCCAGCAGCCCCGTCAGGGGTGGATATGGCTACACCTTC. Full variable domain (rest looked up from reference TRBV7-2 and TRBJ1-2): GAGVSQSPSNKVTEKGKDVELRCDPISGHTALYWYRQSLGQGLEFLIYFQGNSAPDKSGLPSDRFSAERTGGSVSTLTIQRTQQEDSAVYLCASSPVRGGYGYTFGSGTRLTVV.

This clonotype has a handful of counts. This chain joins TRBV5-1 and TRBJ2-3, with D tentatively TRBD2 (7 bases). CDR3 length equals 17 residues. The V end lost 0 bases, the J end lost 4 bases, and 18 bases lay between the germline ends. CDR1 and CDR2 (germline): SGHRS, YFSETQ. CDR3 bases: TGCGCCAGCAGCTTGGCCCCCGGGGCGGGGGCGGCAGATACGCAGTATTTT. It codes for CASSLAPGAGAADTQYF.

This clonotype turned up a few times. CDR3 nucleotide sequence: TGTGCCAGCAGTAGGCTCCAGGGGTTGACCGGGGAGCTGTTTTTT. Amino acid sequence: CASSRLQGLTGELFF. This chain links TRBV7-6 with TRBJ2-2, with D possibly matching TRBD1 (6 bases). V gave up 6 bases and J gave up 5 bases, with 16 bases separating them. Germline V gene data show CDR1 as SGHVS and CDR2 as FNYEAQ. This CDR3 contains 15 residues.

This chain connects TRBV4-1 to TRBJ1-5, with unresolved D. The germline V gene has CDR1 MGHRA and CDR2 YSYEKL. Trimming took off 3 bases at V and 4 bases at J, with 13 bases between the two ends. This CDR3 contains 15 residues. The CDR3 spells CASSQDAGINQPQHF. The CDR3 bases are TGCGCCAGCAGCCAGGACGCGGGAATTAATCAGCCCCAGCATTTT.

This chain links TRBV30 with TRBJ1-2, with TRBD1 matching over 7 bases. The V gene's germline CDR1 is GTSNPN and CDR2 SVGIG (reference sequence). After removal of 5 bases from V and 8 bases from J, the junction contained 5 bases not matched to a gene. This CDR3 is built from 11 residues. CDR3 amino acids: CAWPTGRGYTF. CDR3 DNA: TGTGCCTGGCCGACAGGGCGCGGCTACACCTTC.

There are a few counts of this clonotype. The chain links TRBV2 to TRBJ1-6; D gene uncertain. Germline CDR1 reads SNHLY; CDR2 reads FYNNEI. Trimming left V 8 bases short and J 5 bases short, with 10 bases between. The CDR3 sequence is 13 residues long. CDR3 bases: TGTGCCAGCGTCCAGGTTAATAATTCACCCCTCCACTTT. This gives the protein CASVQVNNSPLHF.

V usage is TRBV12-5 and J usage is TRBJ2-7; 9 bases agree with TRBD2. The V and J ends lost 1 base and 0 bases, in that order; junction bases with no gene match: 7. The germline CDR1 and CDR2 sequences are LGHNT and FRNRAP. The CDR3 is 17 amino acids. In nucleotides, the CDR3 is TGTGCTAGTGGTTTGGGGCTAGCGGGGACTAGCTCCTACGAGCAGTACTTC. Residues: CASGLGLAGTSSYEQYF.

The table lists this clonotype with a few counts. The V call is TRBV3-1, the J call TRBJ2-1; D gene uncertain. The CDR3 is made up of 15 amino acids. Germline V gives CDR1 LGHDT, CDR2 YNNKEL (reference sequence). V shed 1 base and J shed 9 bases, with 16 bases lying between them. The CDR3 DNA reads as TGTGCCAGCAGCCAAGTCTCTGGGTATAACGGTGAGCAGTTCTTC. Translating gives CASSQVSGYNGEQFF.

CDR3 region: CSGTGAENYGYTF. In DNA, the CDR3 is TGCAGCGGGACGGGAGCTGAGAACTATGGCTACACCTTC. The genes are TRBV29-1 and TRBJ1-2; the D is unclear. The CDR3 consists of 13 residues. Germline loops: CDR1 SQVTM, CDR2 ANQGSEA. V was pared by 7 bases and J by 2 bases, with 14 bases between.

This clonotype was found a few times. V is TRBV11-2 and J is TRBJ2-3, with TRBD2 matching over 7 bases. The CDR3 runs to 15 residues. The germline V gene encodes CDR1 SGHAT and CDR2 FQNNGV. V trimming: 4 bases; J trimming: 0 bases; junction bases outside the gene matches: 4. The CDR3: CASSSSGASTDTQYF. As DNA, the CDR3 is TGTGCCAGCAGCTCAAGCGGGGCAAGCACAGATACGCAGTATTTT.

This clonotype was observed a few times. CDR3 DNA: TGTGCCAGCAGTTACTCCGGCTTAACCAAAAACATTCAGTACTTC. Its protein product is CASSYSGLTKNIQYF. The chain uses TRBV6-5 and TRBJ2-4; no clear D. The CDR3 length is 15 residues. The germline V and J ends were trimmed by 0 bases and 2 bases, with 8 bases remaining between them. Germline values: CDR1 MNHEY, CDR2 SVGAGI.

The chain has TRBV14 and TRBJ2-7; D possibly corresponds to TRBD2 (6 bases). CDR3 length: 16 amino acids. Germline loops: CDR1 SGHDN, CDR2 FVKESK. Trimming removed 4 bases from V and 0 bases from J, with 16 bases in between. Here the CDR3 DNA reads TGTGCCAGCAGCCCCCTGGGGGGATCCAACTCCTACGAGCAGTACGTC. It codes for CASSPLGGSNSYEQYV.

This clonotype was seen many times. The V and J genes are TRBV5-1 and TRBJ2-3, with TRBD1 matching over 7 bases. The CDR3 sequence is 14 residues long. CDR1 and CDR2 (germline): SGHRS, YFSETQ. The junction had 2 bases not matched to a gene; V was cut back by 2 bases and J by 2 bases. Written as DNA, the CDR3 is TGCGCCAGCAGCTTTGGACAGGACACAGATACGCAGTATTTT. It encodes CASSFGQDTDTQYF.

The chain joins TRBV19 to TRBJ2-1; no firm D call. Trimming cost V 4 bases and J 2 bases, with 15 bases left between them. The CDR3 runs 16 residues. CDR1 and CDR2 (germline): LNHDA, SQIVND (reference sequence). The CDR3 loop is CASSRLGASPYNEQFF. CDR3 nucleotides: TGTGCCAGTAGTAGGCTCGGAGCGAGCCCCTACAATGAGCAGTTCTTC.

Only one count was recorded for this clonotype. This chain joins TRBV6-1 and TRBJ1-3, with D perhaps TRBD1 (5 bases). V was trimmed by 6 bases and J by 2 bases, leaving 14 bases between them. CDR3 length equals 15 residues. The germline gives CDR1 MNHNS, CDR2 SASEGT. CDR3 amino acids: CASSRGVSAGNTIYF. In nucleotides, the CDR3 is TGTGCCAGCAGCCGAGGGGTTTCCGCTGGAAACACCATATATTTT.

This chain uses TRBV7-6 with TRBJ2-1, with 8 positions matching TRBD2. The length of the CDR3 is 16 residues. Trimming cost V 6 bases and J 3 bases; bases outside gene matches: 10. CDR1 is SGHVS, CDR2 FNYEAQ, per germline. For the CDR3, the DNA is TGTGCCAGCAGTCAGATACGGGGGGGCGGCTACAATGAGCAGTTCTTC. Its translation is CASSQIRGGGYNEQFF. Complete variable domain (other parts from reference TRBV7-6 and TRBJ2-1): GAGVSQSPRYKVTKRGQDVALRCDPISGHVSLYWYRQALGQGPEFLTYFNYEAQQDKSGLPNDRFSAERPEGSISTLTIQRTEQRDSAMYRCASSQIRGGGYNEQFFGPGTRLTVL.

This clonotype showed up just a few times. The chain employs TRBV30 and TRBJ2-5; maybe TRBD1 (7 bases). In germline, CDR1 is GTSNPN, CDR2 SVGIG (reference sequence). This CDR3 region has 11 residues. Deletions cut 7 bases from V and 5 bases from J, with 11 bases between. The CDR3 spells CASAGGETQYF. CDR3 nucleotide sequence: TGTGCCTCAGCAGGGGGGGAGACCCAGTACTTC. Full variable domain (rest looked up from reference TRBV30 and TRBJ2-5): SQTIHQWPATLVQPVGSPLSLECTVEGTSNPNLYWYRQAAGRGLQLLFYSVGIGQISSEVPQNLSASRPQDRQFILSSKKLLLSDSGFYLCASAGGETQYFGPGTRLLVL.

The J gene is TRBJ1-2, the V gene TRBV29-1; unclear D gene. Germline V lookup: CDR1 SQVTM, CDR2 ANQGSEA. V was clipped by 5 bases and J by 2 bases, with 9 bases between them. This CDR3 has 12 residues. CDR3 DNA sequence: TGCAGCGTTACAAGACCCAACTATGGCTACACCTTC. Its protein is CSVTRPNYGYTF.

V and J are TRBV29-1 and TRBJ2-1; TRBD1 aligns across 7 bases. CDR3 size: 14 residues. The germline V gene has CDR1 SQVTM and CDR2 ANQGSEA. With 7 bases clipped from V and 2 bases from J, the junction kept 8 bases outside the gene matches. The CDR3 spells CSAPLTGTYNEQFF. For the CDR3, the DNA is TGCAGCGCTCCGCTGACAGGGACCTACAATGAGCAGTTCTTC.

This chain uses TRBV7-2 with TRBJ2-3, with D uncertain. The CDR3 consists of 16 residues. Germline values: CDR1 SGHTA, CDR2 FQGNSA. Trimming removed 4 bases from V and 0 bases from J, with 14 bases in between. The CDR3 DNA reads as TGTGCCAGCAGCTCTAAAGCTGGTTTTAGCACAGATACGCAGTATTTT. Its protein product is CASSSKAGFSTDTQYF.